The 22 T cell receptor beta chains presented below share a single source sample, sequenced in a study of Ad26.COV2.S vaccination and SARS-CoV-2 variants. As for treatment: around 19 received Ad26.COV2.S at low or high dose, single or two shots; a few received placebo; per-sample allocation not given. Day 63 after the first vaccine or placebo injection was the time point for sampling. Repertoires were generated with immunoSEQ multiplex PCR, while TCRdb's copy carries only in-frame clones and drops some. The repertoire has some 240,000 clones, roughly 87% of them found once; the top ten carry less than 3.5%. The material was peripheral blood, obtained in a trial of Ad26.COV2.S vaccine versus placebo. The receptors originated from a person aged 18-65 years who received the Ad26.COV2.S COVID-19 vaccine or a placebo.

This clone has ten or more counts. The chain has TRBV24-1 and TRBJ2-3; the D gene could be TRBD1 or TRBD2 (5 bases each). Germline V gene lookup returns CDR1 KGHDR and CDR2 SFDVKD. CDR3 length equals 15 residues. The V and J ends lost 1 base and 5 bases respectively, with 12 bases between them. DNA for the CDR3: TGTGCCACCAGTGATTTTAGGGGTGCGGGAGATACGCAGTATTTT. Translation gives CATSDFRGAGDTQYF.

The chain recombines TRBV3-1 (or the pseudogene TRBV3-2) with TRBJ1-3; D is unresolved. There are 15 residues in the CDR3. Germline values: CDR1 LGHDT, CDR2 YNNKEL (reference sequence). Trimming took off 1 base at V and 0 bases at J, with 7 bases between the two ends. The CDR3 sequence is CASSQVRSSGNTIYF. The CDR3 region has the DNA TGTGCCAGCAGCCAAGTCCGAAGCTCTGGAAACACCATATATTTT.

The chain links TRBV4-1 to TRBJ1-3; 7 bases agree with TRBD1. V trimming: 0 bases; J trimming: 0 bases; junction bases outside the gene matches: 5. The CDR3 spans 17 residues. Germline V gene lookup returns CDR1 MGHRA and CDR2 YSYEKL. DNA of the CDR3: TGCGCCAGCAGCCAAGATTTGGGACAGCTCTCTGGAAACACCATATATTTT. The encoded protein is CASSQDLGQLSGNTIYF.

The chain combines TRBV7-9 with TRBJ2-5; 15 nucleotides align to TRBD2. The CDR3 length is 15 residues. The germline CDR1 and CDR2 sequences are SEHNR and FQNEAQ (reference sequence). J lost 5 bases, V lost 4 bases, and 2 bases had no gene match. The CDR3 here is CASSSGLAGGETQYF. CDR3 sequence (DNA): TGTGCCAGCAGCTCCGGACTAGCGGGAGGGGAGACCCAGTACTTC.

V usage is TRBV6-5 and J usage is TRBJ2-2, with TRBD1 matching over 7 bases. CDR1 and CDR2 (germline): MNHEY, SVGAGI. V lost 4 bases and J lost 6; bases outside the gene matches: 5. This CDR3 spans 14 amino acids. The CDR3 loop is CASSFRQGPGELFF. CDR3 bases: TGTGCCAGCAGTTTCAGACAGGGCCCCGGGGAGCTGTTTTTT.

The rearrangement links TRBV11-3 to TRBJ2-1; 7 bases match TRBD2. The CDR3 has 17 amino acids. CDR1 is SGHNT and CDR2 is YENEEA in the germline V gene. Germline trimming cut 2 bases from V and 5 bases from J; bases unmatched to any gene: 12. In DNA form, the CDR3 reads TGTGCCAGCAGCTTACCCCCCATTCTGGGGGGGAACAATGAGCAGTTCTTC. Translated, it gives CASSLPPILGGNNEQFF.

The chain uses TRBV7-9 and TRBJ1-2; 8 bases agree with TRBD1. J gave up 4 bases and V 5 bases, and 9 bases lay outside the gene matches. Germline lookup yields CDR1 SEHNR and CDR2 FQNEAQ (reference sequence). The CDR3 length is 15 residues. The chain's CDR3 is CASSKPGQEPYGYTF. The CDR3 DNA is TGTGCCAGCAGCAAACCGGGACAGGAGCCCTATGGCTACACCTTC.

This chain links TRBV5-6 with TRBJ2-1; maybe TRBD2 (5 bases). Germline values: CDR1 SGHDT, CDR2 YYEEEE. Trimming cost V 0 bases and J 9 bases, with 13 bases left between them. The CDR3 is 14 residues long. The CDR3: CASSLAISSSEQFF. The CDR3 DNA follows: TGTGCCAGCAGCTTGGCAATTTCTAGCAGTGAGCAGTTCTTC.

V usage is TRBV18 and J usage is TRBJ2-5, with TRBD2 identical over 8 bases. The length of the CDR3 is 16 residues. V trimming: 3 bases; J trimming: 2 bases; junction bases outside the gene matches: 8. Germline-derived CDR1 and CDR2 are KGHSH and LQKENI. Here the CDR3 DNA reads TGTGCCAGCTCACCGGGCTTTAGCGGGACTCAAGAGACCCAGTACTTC. Protein: CASSPGFSGTQETQYF.

The chain links TRBV7-2 to TRBJ1-2; TRBD1 matches at 10 bases. V gave up 5 bases and J gave up 4 bases; unmatched junction bases: 7. CDR3 length: 15 amino acids. Per germline, CDR1 SGHTA and CDR2 FQGNSA. CDR3: CASSPRGDRGYGYTF. CDR3 sequence (DNA): TGTGCCAGCAGCCCCCGAGGGGACAGGGGCTATGGCTACACCTTC.

This chain connects TRBV18 to TRBJ2-5; D is unresolved. The germline V gene encodes CDR1 KGHSH and CDR2 LQKENI. The V end lost 3 bases, the J end lost 7 bases, and 12 bases lay between the germline ends. The CDR3 consists of 13 residues. The CDR3 sequence is CASSPTPSGTQYF. CDR3 DNA: TGTGCCAGCTCACCTACCCCTAGTGGGACCCAGTACTTC.

V and J are TRBV9 and TRBJ2-6, with a weak D call TRBD2 (5 bases). CDR1 SGDLS and CDR2 YYNGEE come from the germline V gene. The CDR3 consists of 17 residues. Trimming took 0 bases from V and 4 from J, leaving 14 bases between them. In nucleotides, the CDR3 is TGTGCCAGCAGCGTAGTGTCATGGAGGACGGGGGCCAACGTCCTGACTTTC. It translates to CASSVVSWRTGANVLTF.

The rearrangement uses TRBV7-9 and TRBJ1-4; 11 bases align to TRBD1. CDR1 SEHNR and CDR2 FQNEAQ come from the germline V gene (reference sequence). V was pared by 5 bases and J by 8 bases, with 4 bases of the junction left unmatched. CDR3 size: 14 residues. For the CDR3, the DNA is TGTGCCAGCAGCCAAGGACAGGGGGCGGAAAAACTGTTTTTT. Amino acids: CASSQGQGAEKLFF.

This clone has just one count. J is TRBJ1-5 and V is TRBV7-2; D unresolved. The CDR3 runs to 14 residues. CDR1 and CDR2 (germline): SGHTA, FQGNSA. Trimming removed 5 bases from V and 3 bases from J, with 11 bases in between. The CDR3 DNA follows: TGTGCCAGCAGCCTCGGTGAGGTCAATCAGCCCCAGCATTTT. This translates into CASSLGEVNQPQHF.

The chain carries TRBV6-1 and TRBJ1-2; weak D call: TRBD1 (6 bases). V lost 0 bases to trimming and J lost 4 bases, with 12 bases between them. Per germline, CDR1 MNHNS and CDR2 SASEGT. CDR3 length: 15 residues. CDR3 coding DNA: TGTGCCAGCAGTGAAGCGTCCGTCAGGGGCTATGGCTACACCTTC. It yields the protein CASSEASVRGYGYTF.

The chain combines TRBV7-9 with TRBJ1-1; 8 nucleotides line up with TRBD1. The V and J ends lost 7 bases and 0 bases, in that order; junction bases with no gene match: 4. In germline, CDR1 is SEHNR, CDR2 FQNEAQ (reference sequence). CDR3 length: 14 residues. This chain's CDR3 is CASTGQGMNTEAFF. Here the CDR3 DNA reads TGTGCCAGCACCGGACAGGGTATGAACACTGAAGCTTTCTTT.

J is TRBJ1-1 and V is TRBV27; D is ambiguous. Trimming took 2 bases from V and 1 from J, leaving 11 bases between them. Germline CDR1 MNHEY, CDR2 SMNVEV (reference sequence). This CDR3 is 15 amino acids long. In nucleotides, the CDR3 is TGTGCCAGCAGTTTAGCCCTGACGGGGAACACTGAAGCTTTCTTT. As protein: CASSLALTGNTEAFF.

The chain links TRBV9 to TRBJ2-6, with D maybe TRBD1 (6 bases). Germline CDR1 is SGDLS and CDR2 is YYNGEE. This CDR3 is built from 18 residues. V was clipped by 4 bases and J by 0 bases, with 17 bases between them. The CDR3 spells CASSPYGTPGSGANVLTF. As DNA, the CDR3 is TGTGCCAGCAGCCCTTACGGGACACCTGGCTCTGGGGCCAACGTCCTGACTTTC.

V usage is TRBV7-6 and J usage is TRBJ2-2; maybe TRBD1 (5 bases). This CDR3 is built from 15 residues. CDR1 and CDR2 from the germline V gene are SGHVS and FNYEAQ. V gave up 3 bases and J gave up 6 bases, with 14 bases separating them. CDR3 nucleotides: TGTGCCAGCAGCTTCCAAGACTTAGGGGCCGGGGAGCTGTTTTTT. Translated, it gives CASSFQDLGAGELFF. Full variable domain (remainder filled in from reference TRBV7-6 and TRBJ2-2): GAGVSQSPRYKVTKRGQDVALRCDPISGHVSLYWYRQALGQGPEFLTYFNYEAQQDKSGLPNDRFSAERPEGSISTLTIQRTEQRDSAMYRCASSFQDLGAGELFFGEGSRLTVL.

The rearrangement uses TRBV27 and TRBJ2-4; D remains ambiguous. The CDR3 is made up of 14 amino acids. Looked up from germline, CDR1 is MNHEY and CDR2 is SMNVEV (reference sequence). The germline V and J ends were trimmed by 7 bases and 7 bases, with 17 bases remaining between them. In nucleotides, the CDR3 is TGTGCCAGCACCACACTGCCCCCCCCGAACATTCAGTACTTC. Protein: CASTTLPPPNIQYF.

The chain recombines TRBV30 with TRBJ1-3; D possibly corresponds to TRBD1 (6 bases). CDR3 size: 15 residues. Looked up from germline, CDR1 is GTSNPN and CDR2 is SVGIG (reference sequence). With 0 bases removed from V and 2 bases from J, the gap between germline ends came to 11 bases. The DNA for the CDR3 is TGTGCCTGGAGTGTTAGGGGGGCTGCTGGAAACACCATATATTTT. As protein: CAWSVRGAAGNTIYF. The full variable domain, rest sourced from reference TRBV30 and TRBJ1-3, is SQTIHQWPATLVQPVGSPLSLECTVEGTSNPNLYWYRQAAGRGLQLLFYSVGIGQISSEVPQNLSASRPQDRQFILSSKKLLLSDSGFYLCAWSVRGAAGNTIYFGEGSWLTVV.

The chain uses TRBV7-2 and TRBJ2-2, with D hard to call. The CDR3 covers 14 residues. Per germline, CDR1 SGHTA and CDR2 FQGNSA. The V and J ends lost 5 bases and 7 bases respectively, with 14 bases between them. The CDR3 reads CASSQRASSGELFF. The CDR3, as DNA: TGTGCCAGCAGCCAGAGAGCGAGTAGCGGGGAGCTGTTTTTT.